This entry concerns a single TCR beta chain. The data are from a study of graft-versus-host responses after intestinal transplantation. The repertoire was sequenced with immunoSEQ multiplex PCR; TCRdb's copy has only in-frame clones and lacks some. The sample has just under 100,000 clones, around nine tenths seen once. The V gene end was trimmed by 0 bases and the J gene end by 6 bases; junction bases not matched to a gene: 10. Germline V gives CDR1 SGHVS, CDR2 FNYEAQ. The CDR3 totals 16 residues. The material was PBMCs, obtained just under 460 days after intestinal transplant. The TCR originated in a human patient who received an intestinal transplant, so some T cells may come from the graft donor. The chain joins TRBV7-6 to TRBJ1-1; 7 bases map to TRBD1. This CDR3 is CASSLAVTGEGAEAFF. The CDR3 coding sequence is TGTGCCAGCAGCTTAGCCGTTACAGGGGAAGGCGCTGAAGCTTTCTTT.